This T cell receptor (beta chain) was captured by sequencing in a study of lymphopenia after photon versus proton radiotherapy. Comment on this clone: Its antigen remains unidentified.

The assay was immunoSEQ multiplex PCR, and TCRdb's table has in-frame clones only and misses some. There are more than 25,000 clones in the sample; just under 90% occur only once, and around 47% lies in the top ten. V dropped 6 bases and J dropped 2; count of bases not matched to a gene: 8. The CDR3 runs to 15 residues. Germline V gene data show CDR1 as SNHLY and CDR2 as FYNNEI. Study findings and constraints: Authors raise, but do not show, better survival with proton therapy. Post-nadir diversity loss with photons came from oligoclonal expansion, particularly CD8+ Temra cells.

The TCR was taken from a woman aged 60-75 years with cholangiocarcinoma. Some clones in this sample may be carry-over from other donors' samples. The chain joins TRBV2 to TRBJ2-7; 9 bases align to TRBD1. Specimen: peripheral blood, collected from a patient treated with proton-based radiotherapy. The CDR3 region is CASRGTGFDAYEQYF. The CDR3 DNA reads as TGTGCCAGCAGGGGGACAGGGTTTGACGCCTACGAGCAGTACTTC.